This TCR beta chain was sequenced during a study of blood T cells in healthy people across ages. Broader study findings: Per million T cells, TCR beta diversity dropped roughly linearly as age increased.

CDR3 size: 14 residues. Trimming stripped 0 bases from V and 5 bases from J, with 11 bases between. Germline V gives CDR1 ENHRY, CDR2 SYGVKD. Using a J-beta primer mix together with a sample-barcoded 5' primer, a second PCR was run for about 6 to 11 cycles. The authors tagged each cDNA molecule using a template-switch adaptor with 12 random nucleotides. TCRdb analysed the 5' RACE reads with MiXCR anew, one entry per CDR3 protein. The table includes roughly 700,000 distinct CDR3 sequences, 45% to 50% detected once. PBMCs numbering at least 6 million were isolated per sample. About this clonotype: Its target is unknown.

This sequence was found in a woman aged 60-75 years in good health. Sequenced sample: blood. J is TRBJ2-7 and V is TRBV10-3; D possibly corresponds to TRBD1 (5 bases). The CDR3 DNA reads TGTGCCATCAGTGAGTCGGGCAGGGAACACGAGCAGTACTTC. Amino acids: CAISESGREHEQYF.